A single sample is the source of the 18 T cell receptor beta chains below, sequenced in a study of T cell changes during pregnancy in multiple sclerosis (dated by TCRdb to between 2018 and 2020). Libraries were prepared through the immunoSEQ multiplex PCR assay. Here the immuneACCESS table is served through TCRdb, limited to in-frame sequences with V and J called. Missing clones are a known gap in these copies; in checked studies unresolved V genes cover under half, and the rest lacks a known reason. The sample table records some 38,000 clones; about 90% of these occur just once. 0.45% to 0.55% of the sample is in the top ten clones. The sequenced sample was CD4+ T cells from peripheral blood mononuclear cells, obtained in the third trimester of pregnancy. These receptors all stem from a female donor in good health, enrolled as a control in a pregnancy study.

The chain employs TRBV2 and TRBJ1-1, with D possibly being TRBD1 (6 bases). CDR3 length: 14 residues. V was clipped by 7 bases and J by 2 bases, with 14 bases between them. Germline CDR1 is SNHLY and CDR2 is FYNNEI. CDR3 sequence reads: CASTAGQQNTEAFF. DNA for the CDR3: TGTGCCAGCACTGCCGGACAGCAAAACACTGAAGCTTTCTTT.

In the case of this clone: Other DNA sequences in this sample translate to the same CDR3. The chain recombines TRBV10-1 with TRBJ2-5, with TRBD1 as a possible D gene (6 bases). The CDR3 is 14 residues long. Germline CDR1 WNHNN, CDR2 SYGVQD (reference sequence). Trimming pared 0 bases from V and 1 base from J, leaving 6 bases between. In DNA, the CDR3 is TGCGCCAGCAGTGAGTCAGGGGGCCAAGAGACCCAGTACTTC. It translates to CASSESGGQETQYF.

The chain uses TRBV5-1 and TRBJ1-1; 9 nucleotides line up with TRBD1. CDR3 length: 14 residues. V shed 4 bases and J 1 base; nucleotides not matched to a gene: 2. Germline CDR1 reads SGHRS; CDR2 reads YFSETQ. The CDR3 DNA sequence: TGCGCCAGCAGCCCGGACAGGGGGAACACTGAAGCTTTCTTT. Translation gives CASSPDRGNTEAFF.

The rearrangement joins TRBV6-5 to TRBJ1-2; TRBD1 is a possible D gene (6 bases). V lost 9 bases to trimming and J lost 8 bases, with 16 bases between them. The germline V gene has CDR1 MNHEY and CDR2 SVGAGI. The CDR3 sequence is 12 residues long. The CDR3 sequence: CASLGGGAGYTF. CDR3 nucleotides: TGTGCCAGTCTCGGGGGGGGCGCGGGCTACACCTTC.

The genes are TRBV2 and TRBJ1-2, with D maybe TRBD1 (5 bases). The CDR3 is made up of 15 amino acids. V gave up 4 bases and J gave up 4 bases, with 16 bases separating them. Germline lookup yields CDR1 SNHLY and CDR2 FYNNEI. In nucleotides, the CDR3 is TGTGCCAGCAGTGCTACGGGGGGAGGGTCCTATGGCTACACCTTC. Encoded protein: CASSATGGGSYGYTF.

This chain uses TRBV7-3 with TRBJ1-2; weak D call: TRBD1 (5 bases). CDR1 and CDR2 (germline): SGHTA, FQGTGA. Trimming removed 1 base at V and 2 bases at J, with 11 bases between. The CDR3 extends over 15 amino acids. CDR3 DNA: TGTGCCAGCAGCTTAAGACCGGGACTCAACTATGGCTACACCTTC. It specifies CASSLRPGLNYGYTF.

The genes are TRBV20-1 and TRBJ2-7; 7 nucleotides align to TRBD2. The J segment lost 4 bases and the V segment lost 5 bases, leaving 2 bases of the junction unmatched. The CDR3 runs to 11 residues. CDR1 and CDR2 (germline): DFQATT, SNEGSKA (reference sequence). The CDR3 here is CSAERGYEQYF. The CDR3 DNA follows: TGCAGTGCTGAGCGGGGTTACGAGCAGTACTTC.

The rearrangement joins TRBV28 to TRBJ2-1; 10 nucleotides align to TRBD2. The J segment lost 6 bases and the V segment lost 5 bases, leaving 10 bases of the junction unmatched. This CDR3 has 16 residues. CDR1 and CDR2 (germline): MDHEN, SYDVKM. The CDR3 protein is CASSPFVAGGRNEQFF. CDR3 coding DNA: TGTGCCAGCAGTCCATTCGTAGCGGGAGGTCGCAATGAGCAGTTCTTC.

The chain is built from TRBV2 and TRBJ1-2; 7 nucleotides line up with TRBD1. The trim removed 4 bases at V and 5 bases at J, leaving 16 bases unmatched. Germline CDR1 and CDR2: SNHLY and FYNNEI. CDR3 size: 17 residues. CDR3 sequence: CASSGPPGGGGEYGYTF. Written as DNA, the CDR3 is TGTGCCAGCAGTGGACCCCCGGGCGGAGGGGGCGAATATGGCTACACCTTC.

The chain uses TRBV11-3 and TRBJ2-1, with D unclear. The V gene's germline CDR1 is SGHNT and CDR2 YENEEA. The CDR3 has 14 amino acids. Trimming took off 4 bases at V and 2 bases at J, with 9 bases between the two ends. The CDR3 coding sequence is TGTGCCAGCAGCTATAGAGCCCCCTACAATGAGCAGTTCTTC. It codes for CASSYRAPYNEQFF.

This chain connects TRBV28 to TRBJ2-1; 9 bases are a match to TRBD2. Per germline, CDR1 MDHEN and CDR2 SYDVKM. The CDR3 runs to 15 residues. Trimming at V came to 6 bases and at J to 4 bases, leaving 7 bases not matched to a gene. The CDR3 bases are TGTGCCAGCAGCCCGCGACTAGCGGAATACAATGAGCAGTTCTTC. As protein: CASSPRLAEYNEQFF.

The V gene is TRBV5-1, the J gene TRBJ1-1; D is undetermined. V dropped 5 bases and J dropped 1 base, with 9 bases sitting between them. The CDR3 is 13 residues long. Germline CDR1 SGHRS, CDR2 YFSETQ. The CDR3 region has the DNA TGCGCCAGCAGAAGAACGGGGAACACTGAAGCTTTCTTT. As protein: CASRRTGNTEAFF. Full variable domain (remainder filled in from reference TRBV5-1 and TRBJ1-1): KAGVTQTPRYLIKTRGQQVTLSCSPISGHRSVSWYQQTPGQGLQFLFEYFSETQRNKGNFPGRFSGRQFSNSRSEMNVSTLELGDSALYLCASRRTGNTEAFFGQGTRLTVV.

J is TRBJ2-1 and V is TRBV7-2, with 9 bases that match TRBD1. The ends lost 6 bases at V and 4 bases at J; junction bases unmatched: 10. Germline CDR1 is SGHTA and CDR2 is FQGNSA. The CDR3 runs 16 residues. The CDR3 spells CASRYTTGTGYNEQFF. CDR3 DNA: TGTGCCAGCAGGTATACCACCGGGACAGGGTACAATGAGCAGTTCTTC.

The gene calls are TRBV2 and TRBJ2-2, with D perhaps TRBD2 (5 bases). The V end lost 2 bases, the J end lost 8 bases, and 18 bases lay between the germline ends. The CDR3 length is 16 residues. Germline V CDR1 and CDR2: SNHLY, FYNNEI. This chain's CDR3 is CASSERDWARGGELFF. The CDR3 coding sequence is TGTGCCAGCAGTGAACGCGACTGGGCCCGAGGGGGGGAGCTGTTTTTT.

In DNA form, the CDR3 reads TGCGCCAGCAGCTTGTTAGCGGGAAAAACAATTGATACGCAGTATTTT. Amino acid sequence: CASSLLAGKTIDTQYF. The chain has TRBV5-1 and TRBJ2-3; TRBD2 matches at 8 bases. J lost 6 bases, V lost 1 base, and 10 bases had no gene match. The germline V gene has CDR1 SGHRS and CDR2 YFSETQ. CDR3 length: 16 amino acids.

The V and J genes are TRBV15 and TRBJ2-3; D is unresolved. The CDR3 length is 13 residues. Per the germline V gene, CDR1 is LNHNV and CDR2 is YYDKDF (reference sequence). Trimming left V 7 bases short and J 0 bases short, with 8 bases between. CDR3 in amino acids: CATMRQSTDTQYF. The CDR3 DNA reads TGTGCCACCATGAGGCAGAGCACAGATACGCAGTATTTT.

The chain carries TRBV6-5 and TRBJ2-1; D call uncertain. V was clipped by 7 bases and J by 1 base, with 14 bases between them. The V gene's germline CDR1 is MNHEY and CDR2 SVGAGI. The CDR3 totals 15 residues. In DNA, the CDR3 is TGTGCCAGCACCCCGCGGCCTGGGTCCTACAATGAGCAGTTCTTC. This translates into CASTPRPGSYNEQFF.

The genes are TRBV7-3 and TRBJ2-1; TRBD2 matches 12 bases. V lost 4 bases and J lost 4; bases outside the gene matches: 2. CDR3 length: 15 amino acids. Germline CDR1 reads SGHTA; CDR2 reads FQGTGA. In nucleotides, the CDR3 is TGTGCCAGCAGCTACGGACTAGCGGGGTACAATGAGCAGTTCTTC. It specifies CASSYGLAGYNEQFF.